The T cell receptor beta chain under discussion was sequenced for a study of cytomegalovirus exposure and HLA in healthy donors. On this clone: Its antigen remains unidentified.

The PCR used 60 Vbeta and 13 Jbeta primers. Assay: immunoSEQ multiplex PCR; the TCRdb copy retains only in-frame clones and omits some. The sample gives 65,000 to 90,000 clones, about nine tenths of which show up once; about 2.1% is in the top ten. The germline V gene encodes CDR1 LNHDA and CDR2 SQIVND (reference sequence). This CDR3 comprises 14 residues. The V end lost 4 bases, the J end lost 3 bases, and 12 bases lay between the germline ends. Study-level findings and limits: Prior analysis indicated that the majority of TCR beta V segments exhibited productivity approximately 90% or approximately 30% of the time. As immune exposure information, only CMV serostatus was available. In a later analysis, donors in an Asian-associated ancestry cluster reportedly had fewer N-insertions in productive TCRs than the cohort mean.

The source material was PBMCs. The receptor comes from a woman aged 25 to 39 in good health and CMV-seronegative. The V gene is TRBV19, the J gene TRBJ1-2; no clear D. The CDR3 is CASSTPGRDYGYTF. CDR3 DNA: TGTGCCAGTAGTACCCCGGGGAGGGACTATGGCTACACCTTC.